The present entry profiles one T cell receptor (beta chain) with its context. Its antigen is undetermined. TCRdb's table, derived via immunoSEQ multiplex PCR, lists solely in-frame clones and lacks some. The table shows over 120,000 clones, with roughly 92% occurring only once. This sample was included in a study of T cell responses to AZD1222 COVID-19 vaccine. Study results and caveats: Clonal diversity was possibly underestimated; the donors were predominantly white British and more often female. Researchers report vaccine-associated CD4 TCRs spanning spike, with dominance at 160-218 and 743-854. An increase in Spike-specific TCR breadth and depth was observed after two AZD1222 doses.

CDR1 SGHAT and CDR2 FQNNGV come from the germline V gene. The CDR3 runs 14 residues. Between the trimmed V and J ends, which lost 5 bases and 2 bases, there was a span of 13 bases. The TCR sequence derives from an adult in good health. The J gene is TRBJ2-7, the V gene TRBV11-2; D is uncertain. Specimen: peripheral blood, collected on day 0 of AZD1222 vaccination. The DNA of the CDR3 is TGTGCCAGCAGCCCCCTCCCCACAGCCTACGAGCAGTACTTC. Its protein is CASSPLPTAYEQYF.